This TCR beta chain was recorded in a study of spatial heterogeneity in lung cancer. MiXCR, applied by TCRdb to the 5' RACE reads, yields one record per CDR3 protein. The sample includes 17,000 or so distinct CDR3 sequences, 10% seen only once; the top ten take 35% to 45%. Time point denoted: blood at routine non-recurrence follow-up after resection. The sequenced material consisted of unsorted whole RNA from tumor, nontumor lung or frozen PBMC. This specimen consisted of PBMCs, obtained at follow-up. This clonotype was obtained from a female donor with early-stage non-small cell lung cancer.

CDR3 sequence: CASSRNRGSADEQYF. The CDR3 DNA is TGCGCCAGCAGCCGCAACAGGGGAAGTGCGGACGAGCAGTACTTC. The chain is built from TRBV5-1 and TRBJ2-7; 7 nucleotides line up with TRBD1. Losses at the gene ends were 4 bases for V and 5 bases for J; bases not matched to a gene: 12. The CDR3 sequence is 15 residues long. CDR1 and CDR2 (germline): SGHRS, YFSETQ.